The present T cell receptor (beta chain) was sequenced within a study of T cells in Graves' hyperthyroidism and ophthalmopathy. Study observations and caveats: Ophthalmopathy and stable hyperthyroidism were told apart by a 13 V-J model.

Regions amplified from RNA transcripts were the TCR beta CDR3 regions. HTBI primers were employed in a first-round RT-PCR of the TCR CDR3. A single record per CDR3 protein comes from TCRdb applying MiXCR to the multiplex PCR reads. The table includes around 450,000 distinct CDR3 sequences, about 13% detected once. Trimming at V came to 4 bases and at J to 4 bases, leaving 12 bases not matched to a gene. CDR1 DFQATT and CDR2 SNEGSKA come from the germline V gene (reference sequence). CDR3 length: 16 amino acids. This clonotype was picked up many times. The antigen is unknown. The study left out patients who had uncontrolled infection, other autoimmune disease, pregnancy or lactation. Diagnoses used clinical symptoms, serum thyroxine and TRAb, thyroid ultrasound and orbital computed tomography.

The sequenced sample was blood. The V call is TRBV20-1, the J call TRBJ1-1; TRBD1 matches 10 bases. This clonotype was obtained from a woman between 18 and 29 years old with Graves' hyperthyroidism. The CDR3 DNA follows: TGCAGTGCTATAAGTCGGGACAGGGGAGTTGGCACTGAAGCTTTCTTT. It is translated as CSAISRDRGVGTEAFF.